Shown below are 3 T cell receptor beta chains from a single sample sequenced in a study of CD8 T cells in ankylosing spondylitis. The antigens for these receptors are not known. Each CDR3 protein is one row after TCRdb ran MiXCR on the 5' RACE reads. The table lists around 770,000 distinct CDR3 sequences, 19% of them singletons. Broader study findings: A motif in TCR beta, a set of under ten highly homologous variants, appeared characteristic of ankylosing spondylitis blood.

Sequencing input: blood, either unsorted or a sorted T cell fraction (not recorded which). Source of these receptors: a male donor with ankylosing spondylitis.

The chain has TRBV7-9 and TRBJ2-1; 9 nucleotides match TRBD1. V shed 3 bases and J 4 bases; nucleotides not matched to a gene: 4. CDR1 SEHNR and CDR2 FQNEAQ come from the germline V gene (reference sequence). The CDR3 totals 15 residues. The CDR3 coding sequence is TGTGCCAGCAGCTTCTACAGGGGGCGTTACAATGAGCAGTTCTTC. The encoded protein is CASSFYRGRYNEQFF.

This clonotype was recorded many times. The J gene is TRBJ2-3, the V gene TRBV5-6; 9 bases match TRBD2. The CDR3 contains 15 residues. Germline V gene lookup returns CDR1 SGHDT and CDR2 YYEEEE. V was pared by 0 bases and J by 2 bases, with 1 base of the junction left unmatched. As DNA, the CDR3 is TGTGCCAGCAGCTTGGGACTAGCGGACACAGATACGCAGTATTTT. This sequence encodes CASSLGLADTDTQYF.

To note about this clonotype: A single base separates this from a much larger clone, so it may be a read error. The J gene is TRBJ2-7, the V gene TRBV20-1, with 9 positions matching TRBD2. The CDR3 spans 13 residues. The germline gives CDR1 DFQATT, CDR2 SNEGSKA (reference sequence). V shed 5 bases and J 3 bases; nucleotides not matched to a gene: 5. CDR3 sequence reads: CSARGLANYEQYF. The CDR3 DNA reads TGCAGTGCTCGCGGACTAGCGAACTACGAGCAGTACTTC.